A single sample is the source of the 31 T cell receptor beta chains below, sequenced in a study of identical twins. TCRdb fed the 5' RACE reads into MiXCR, producing one record per CDR3 protein. Seen here are hundreds of thousands of distinct CDR3 sequences, around 15% observed once, and the top ten hold around 8.3%. Sequencing input: memory (CD45RO+) T cells sorted from blood. The receptors come from a woman aged 18-29 years in good health.

This clonotype is medium-sized by share. V usage is TRBV11-2 and J usage is TRBJ2-1; 9 positions match TRBD1. The CDR3 contains 16 residues. The V gene end was trimmed by 1 base and the J gene end by 3 bases; junction bases not matched to a gene: 4. Germline V gives CDR1 SGHAT, CDR2 FQNNGV. CDR3 amino acids: CASSLGRDRDYNEQFF. The CDR3 DNA follows: TGTGCCAGCAGCTTAGGCCGGGACAGGGACTACAATGAGCAGTTCTTC.

This clonotype was recorded a few times. The chain has TRBV6-2 or TRBV6-3 and TRBJ2-7; D remains unclear. The V and J ends lost 6 bases and 6 bases respectively, with 30 bases between them. Germline V gives CDR1 MNHEY, CDR2 SVGEGT. The CDR3 is 18 amino acids. CDR3 amino acids: CASSRTPRSRDFSLEQYF. DNA of the CDR3: TGTGCCAGCAGCCGAACACCCCGATCTCGCGACTTTTCGCTCGAGCAGTACTTC.

The rearrangement joins TRBV10-3 to TRBJ2-3; 10 nucleotides agree with TRBD1. CDR1 is ENHRY, CDR2 SYGVKD, per germline. Trimming removed 4 bases from V and 6 bases from J; junction bases left unmatched: 7. This CDR3 region has 15 residues. The CDR3 here is CAISVRDRGSDTQYF. The CDR3, as DNA: TGTGCCATCAGTGTGCGGGACAGGGGATCTGATACGCAGTATTTT.

The chain combines TRBV5-1 with TRBJ2-2; 9 bases fit TRBD1. Germline CDR1 reads SGHRS; CDR2 reads YFSETQ. CDR3 length: 14 residues. J was trimmed by 5 bases and V by 6 bases; bases with no gene match: 5. CDR3 loop: CASTIGTGTGELFF. In DNA form, the CDR3 reads TGCGCCAGCACGATCGGGACAGGGACCGGGGAGCTGTTTTTT.

This clonotype came up a few times. The V and J genes are TRBV6-5 and TRBJ1-3; D is uncertain. In germline, CDR1 is MNHEY, CDR2 SVGAGI. This CDR3 has 15 amino acids. Trimming cost V 2 bases and J 1 base, with 9 bases left between them. The CDR3 protein is CASSYGVGSGNTIYF. CDR3 coding DNA: TGTGCCAGCAGTTACGGTGTAGGGTCTGGAAACACCATATATTTT.

The rearrangement uses TRBV20-1 and TRBJ2-7; D is possibly TRBD2 (5 bases). The V and J ends lost 5 bases and 7 bases respectively, with 21 bases between them. The CDR3 is made up of 14 amino acids. Per the germline V gene, CDR1 is DFQATT and CDR2 is SNEGSKA (reference sequence). Here the CDR3 DNA reads TGCAGTGCTCCCCTGGAGGACCGCCCGGTGGAGCAGTACTTC. This codes for CSAPLEDRPVEQYF.

The V and J genes are TRBV12-3 or TRBV12-4 and TRBJ2-5; TRBD1 aligns across 7 bases. The CDR3 is made up of 13 amino acids. V shed 8 bases, J shed 5 bases, and the junction held 8 bases outside the gene matches. CDR3 in amino acids: CASGRDRGETQYF. CDR3 DNA: TGTGCCAGCGGTAGGGACAGAGGGGAGACCCAGTACTTC.

Many counts were recorded for this clonotype. The chain is built from TRBV29-1 and TRBJ2-7, with a possible D match to TRBD1 (6 bases). V lost 3 bases, J lost 5 bases, and 11 bases lay in between. The CDR3 covers 12 residues. Looked up from germline, CDR1 is SQVTM and CDR2 is ANQGSEA. The CDR3 sequence: CSVDRQGNEQYF. The CDR3 coding sequence is TGCAGCGTTGACAGGCAGGGGAACGAGCAGTACTTC.

There are a few counts of this clonotype. This chain links TRBV9 with TRBJ2-7, with a tentative D call TRBD1 (7 bases). Between the trimmed V and J ends, which lost 4 bases and 3 bases, there was a span of 23 bases. The CDR3 loop spans 17 amino acids. Per germline, CDR1 SGDLS and CDR2 YYNGEE. This chain's CDR3 is CASSRGLGTPRVYEQYF. DNA for the CDR3: TGTGCCAGCAGCAGGGGGCTTGGGACTCCCCGGGTCTACGAGCAGTACTTC.

This chain joins TRBV2 and TRBJ2-2; 12 bases align to TRBD2. The germline gives CDR1 SNHLY, CDR2 FYNNEI. The CDR3 is 15 amino acids. Trimming took 5 bases from V and 6 from J; bases not matched to a gene: 4. The CDR3 DNA reads as TGTGCCAGCAGTCAACTAGCGGGAGGCGCCGGGGAGCTGTTTTTT. Amino acids: CASSQLAGGAGELFF.

This clonotype was detected a few times. In nucleotides, the CDR3 is TGTGCCAGCAGCTTAGCGGGGGGGGCGCCCGGCGGGGGCTACACCTTC. Protein product: CASSLAGGAPGGGYTF. This sequence joins TRBV7-2 and TRBJ1-2; a possible D gene is TRBD1 (6 bases). With 0 bases removed from V and 8 bases from J, the gap between germline ends came to 19 bases. The CDR3 is made up of 16 amino acids. In germline, CDR1 is SGHTA, CDR2 FQGNSA.

This clonotype was picked up many times. CDR3 loop: CASSPNPGELFF. The CDR3 DNA reads as TGTGCCAGCAGCCCAAATCCCGGGGAGCTGTTTTTT. This chain links TRBV7-9 with TRBJ2-2; D is unresolved. Trimming removed 5 bases from V and 6 bases from J, with 7 bases in between. The CDR3 consists of 12 residues. Germline CDR1 reads SEHNR; CDR2 reads FQNEAQ (reference sequence). Based on the CDR3 plus reference TRBV7-9 and TRBJ2-2, the full variable domain is DTGVSQNPRHKITKRGQNVTFRCDPISEHNRLYWYRQTLGQGPEFLTYFQNEAQLEKSRLLSDRFSAERPKGSFSTLEIQRTEQGDSAMYLCASSPNPGELFFGEGSRLTVL.

The chain carries TRBV6-1 and TRBJ2-4; TRBD1 matches at 8 bases. From germline, CDR1 is MNHNS and CDR2 SASEGT. The CDR3 totals 19 residues. With 0 bases clipped from V and 0 bases from J, the junction kept 10 bases outside the gene matches. CDR3: CASSEAAGGTDIAKNIQYF. As DNA, the CDR3 is TGTGCCAGCAGTGAAGCGGCAGGGGGCACGGACATAGCCAAAAACATTCAGTACTTC.

The gene calls are TRBV20-1 and TRBJ2-1, with D possibly being TRBD1 (8 bases). Trimming pared 7 bases from V and 5 bases from J, leaving 18 bases between. CDR1 is DFQATT, CDR2 SNEGSKA, per germline (reference sequence). The CDR3 sequence is 14 residues long. The CDR3 DNA is TGCAGTGTTAACAGGGGGGGGATAAACAATGAGCAGTTCTTC. Amino acid sequence: CSVNRGGINNEQFF.

This clonotype turned up a few times. V usage is TRBV20-1 and J usage is TRBJ2-7; no clear D. Germline lookup yields CDR1 DFQATT and CDR2 SNEGSKA (reference sequence). CDR3 length: 15 residues. Trimming shortened V by 4 bases and J by 3 bases, and 19 bases separated the two germline ends. CDR3 protein: CSATHPLRSIYEQYF. The CDR3 coding sequence is TGCAGTGCTACCCACCCACTCCGATCCATCTACGAGCAGTACTTC.

The chain is built from TRBV7-2 and TRBJ2-7; D not certain. CDR1 is SGHTA and CDR2 is FQGNSA in the germline V gene. The CDR3 has 14 residues. The germline V and J ends were trimmed by 2 bases and 0 bases, with 8 bases remaining between them. The CDR3 sequence: CASSLSRSSYEQYF. CDR3 bases: TGTGCCAGCAGCTTATCCAGGAGCTCCTACGAGCAGTACTTC.

In this sample, this clonotype turned up a few times. The V and J genes are TRBV2 and TRBJ2-7, with D hard to call. CDR3 length equals 11 residues. CDR1 is SNHLY, CDR2 FYNNEI, per germline. V lost 7 bases to trimming and J lost 1 base, with 5 bases between them. CDR3 DNA sequence: TGTGCCAGCATGAAGTCCTACGAGCAGTACTTC. As protein: CASMKSYEQYF.

This clonotype showed up just a few times. The gene calls are TRBV6-1 and TRBJ2-7, with D perhaps TRBD1 (6 bases). The V and J ends lost 6 bases and 3 bases respectively, with 12 bases between them. This CDR3 region has 13 residues. Germline CDR1 reads MNHNS; CDR2 reads SASEGT. The CDR3 sequence is CASSRGHIYEQYF. The CDR3 DNA reads TGTGCCAGCAGCCGGGGACATATCTACGAGCAGTACTTC.

This clonotype has just a few counts. The chain links TRBV27 to TRBJ2-2, with D perhaps TRBD1 or TRBD2 (6 bases each). Germline CDR1 MNHEY, CDR2 SMNVEV (reference sequence). The CDR3 covers 14 residues. V was cut by 5 bases and J by 7 bases, with 14 bases left in between. The CDR3 DNA reads TGTGCCAGCAGTCCTTGGGGGGCTAACGGGGAGCTGTTTTTT. Its protein is CASSPWGANGELFF.

A few counts support this clonotype. The chain couples TRBV10-3 to TRBJ1-5, with D unclear. There are 17 residues in the CDR3. CDR1 is ENHRY, CDR2 SYGVKD, per germline. The V and J ends lost 0 bases and 4 bases respectively, with 16 bases between them. This CDR3 is CAISESIPGFTNQPQHF. Written as DNA, the CDR3 is TGTGCCATCAGTGAGTCAATCCCGGGGTTCACTAATCAGCCCCAGCATTTT.

This chain joins TRBV2 and TRBJ1-6; tentative D call: TRBD1 (6 bases). V was pared by 2 bases and J by 10 bases, with 12 bases between. Germline CDR1 is SNHLY and CDR2 is FYNNEI. The CDR3 has 14 amino acids. CDR3 protein: CASSEYRERSPLHF. As DNA, the CDR3 is TGTGCCAGCAGTGAATACAGGGAGCGCTCACCCCTCCACTTT.

This clonotype was counted ten times or more. This chain uses TRBV11-2 with TRBJ2-1; 11 bases fit TRBD2. CDR3 length equals 17 residues. Germline CDR1 SGHAT, CDR2 FQNNGV. J was trimmed by 6 bases and V by 3 bases; bases with no gene match: 10. CDR3 sequence: CASSFQLSGGAANEQFF. CDR3 nucleotides: TGTGCCAGCAGCTTCCAGCTTAGCGGGGGGGCGGCCAATGAGCAGTTCTTC.

This clonotype turned up a few times. The chain recombines TRBV4-2 with TRBJ1-1, with 8 bases identical to TRBD1. The CDR3 has 14 amino acids. Per the germline V gene, CDR1 is LGHNA and CDR2 is YNFKEQ. Trimming at V came to 0 bases and at J to 11 bases, leaving 8 bases not matched to a gene. The CDR3 region is CASSQDSQGAVAFF. Here the CDR3 DNA reads TGTGCCAGCAGCCAAGATTCCCAGGGGGCGGTGGCTTTCTTT.

The rearrangement joins TRBV12-3 or TRBV12-4 to TRBJ1-3; a possible D gene is TRBD1 (6 bases). This CDR3 contains 16 residues. V was trimmed by 4 bases and J by 0 bases, leaving 13 bases between them. The CDR3 sequence is CASSSRQVLSGNTIYF. CDR3 sequence (DNA): TGTGCCAGCAGTTCCCGACAGGTTCTCTCTGGAAACACCATATATTTT.

V usage is TRBV6-1 and J usage is TRBJ1-2; TRBD1 is a possible D gene (5 bases). The V gene lost 5 bases and the J gene lost 2 bases, with 9 bases spanning the gap. The CDR3 contains 13 residues. Germline V gives CDR1 MNHNS, CDR2 SASEGT. CDR3 DNA: TGTGCCAGCAGTATGGGGGGGAACTATGGCTACACCTTC. This gives the protein CASSMGGNYGYTF.

V gene TRBV5-1 combines with J gene TRBJ1-1; D not resolved. V lost 0 bases, J lost 4 bases, and 10 bases lay in between. CDR1 and CDR2 from the germline V gene are SGHRS and YFSETQ. The CDR3 totals 14 residues. CDR3 nucleotide sequence: TGCGCCAGCAGCTTGGAGCCTTTCGGCACTGAAGCTTTCTTT. This codes for CASSLEPFGTEAFF.

A few counts support this clonotype. The chain employs TRBV6-5 and TRBJ2-3; 12 bases are shared with TRBD2. CDR3 size: 16 residues. V trimming: 2 bases; J trimming: 6 bases; junction bases outside the gene matches: 6. CDR1 is MNHEY, CDR2 SVGAGI, per germline. The CDR3 reads CASSYLLAGGFDTQYF. The CDR3 nucleotides are TGTGCCAGCAGTTACCTCCTAGCGGGGGGGTTTGATACGCAGTATTTT.

The V call is TRBV7-3, the J call TRBJ1-1, with D unclear. V shed 5 bases and J shed 9 bases, with 16 bases lying between them. Germline-derived CDR1 and CDR2 are SGHTA and FQGTGA. The CDR3 sequence is 13 residues long. In DNA form, the CDR3 reads TGTGCCAGCAGCCGAATCTCACGTGGGAAAGCTTTCTTT. Translated, it gives CASSRISRGKAFF.

This clonotype was recorded a few times. This chain connects TRBV28 to TRBJ2-3; possible D gene TRBD1, 6 bases. Germline V gives CDR1 MDHEN, CDR2 SYDVKM. V was cut by 5 bases and J by 8 bases, with 14 bases left in between. There are 13 residues in the CDR3. CDR3 in DNA: TGTGCCAGCAGTGCTCCGACAGGTGGTACGCAGTATTTT. Encoded protein: CASSAPTGGTQYF.

The chain joins TRBV10-3 to TRBJ2-1; 8 bases line up with TRBD2. The CDR3 extends over 14 amino acids. Germline CDR1 ENHRY, CDR2 SYGVKD. V was pared by 7 bases and J by 6 bases, with 8 bases of the junction left unmatched. The CDR3 DNA reads as TGTGCCATCACGTCGGGACTAGGTGTCAATGAGCAGTTCTTC. Residues: CAITSGLGVNEQFF.

The table lists this clonotype with a few counts. The gene calls are TRBV24-1 and TRBJ2-6; D may be TRBD2 (5 bases). The CDR3 loop spans 18 amino acids. The V gene lost 12 bases and the J gene lost 0 bases, with 23 bases spanning the gap. CDR1 and CDR2 from the germline V gene are KGHDR and SFDVKD. CDR3 sequence (DNA): TGTGCCCCCCCCGAGCAGGACGGGGAGTCCTCTGGGGCCAACGTCCTGACTTTC. Encoded protein: CAPPEQDGESSGANVLTF.